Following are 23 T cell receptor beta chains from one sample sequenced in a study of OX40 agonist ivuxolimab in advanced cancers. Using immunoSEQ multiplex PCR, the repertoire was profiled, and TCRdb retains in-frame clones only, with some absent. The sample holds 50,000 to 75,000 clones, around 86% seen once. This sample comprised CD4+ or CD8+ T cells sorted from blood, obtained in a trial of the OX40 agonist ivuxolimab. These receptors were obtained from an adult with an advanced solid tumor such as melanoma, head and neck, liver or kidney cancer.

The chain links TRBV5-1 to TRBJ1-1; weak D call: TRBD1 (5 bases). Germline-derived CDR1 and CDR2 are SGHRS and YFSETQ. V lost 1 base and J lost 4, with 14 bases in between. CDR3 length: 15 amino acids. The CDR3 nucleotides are TGCGCCAGCAGCTTGTTAACGGGGCCCGGCACTGAAGCTTTCTTT. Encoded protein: CASSLLTGPGTEAFF.

CDR3 sequence reads: CSARPQVGYEQYF. In DNA form, the CDR3 reads TGCAGCGCTCGACCACAGGTTGGGTACGAGCAGTACTTC. This sequence joins TRBV29-1 and TRBJ2-7; weak D call: TRBD1 (5 bases). V was shortened by 7 bases and J by 4 bases, with 17 bases between the two germline ends. Germline V gene lookup returns CDR1 SQVTM and CDR2 ANQGSEA. CDR3 length: 13 residues.

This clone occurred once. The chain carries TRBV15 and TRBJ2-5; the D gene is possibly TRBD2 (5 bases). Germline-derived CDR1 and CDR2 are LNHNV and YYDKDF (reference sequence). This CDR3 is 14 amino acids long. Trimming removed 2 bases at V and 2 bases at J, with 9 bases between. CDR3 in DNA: TGTGCCACCAGCAGAAGAGGGCCTCAAGAGACCCAGTACTTC. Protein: CATSRRGPQETQYF.

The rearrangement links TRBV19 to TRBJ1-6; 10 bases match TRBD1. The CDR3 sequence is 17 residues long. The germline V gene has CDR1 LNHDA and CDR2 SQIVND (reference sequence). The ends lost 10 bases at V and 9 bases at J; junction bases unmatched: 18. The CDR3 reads CAISKRGQGSDSSPLHF. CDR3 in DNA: TGTGCCATCTCAAAGCGGGGACAGGGGTCGGATAGTTCACCCCTCCACTTT.

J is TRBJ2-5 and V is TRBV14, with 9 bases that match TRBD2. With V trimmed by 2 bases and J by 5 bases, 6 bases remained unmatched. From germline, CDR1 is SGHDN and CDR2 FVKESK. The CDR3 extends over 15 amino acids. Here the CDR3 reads CASSQLRGGRETQYF. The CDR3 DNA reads TGTGCCAGCAGCCAATTGCGGGGGGGCCGGGAGACCCAGTACTTC.

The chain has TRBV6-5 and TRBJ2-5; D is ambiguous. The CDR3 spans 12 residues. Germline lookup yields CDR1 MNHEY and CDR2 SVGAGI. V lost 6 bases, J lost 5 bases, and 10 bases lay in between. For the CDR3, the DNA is TGTGCCAGCAGCTCCGGCCGGGAGACCCAGTACTTC. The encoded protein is CASSSGRETQYF.

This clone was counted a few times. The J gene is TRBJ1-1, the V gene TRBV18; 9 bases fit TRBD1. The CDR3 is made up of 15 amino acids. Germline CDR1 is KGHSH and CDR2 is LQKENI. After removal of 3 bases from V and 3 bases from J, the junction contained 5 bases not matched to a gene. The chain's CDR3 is CASSPGTGLDTEAFF. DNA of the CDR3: TGTGCCAGCTCACCTGGGACAGGGTTGGACACTGAAGCTTTCTTT.

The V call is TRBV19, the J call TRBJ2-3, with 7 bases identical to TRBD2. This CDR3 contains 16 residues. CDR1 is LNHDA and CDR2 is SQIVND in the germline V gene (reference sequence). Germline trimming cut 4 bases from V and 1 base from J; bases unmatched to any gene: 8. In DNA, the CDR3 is TGTGCCAGTAGTAGACCCCGGGGAGGGGGCACAGATACGCAGTATTTT. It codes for CASSRPRGGGTDTQYF.

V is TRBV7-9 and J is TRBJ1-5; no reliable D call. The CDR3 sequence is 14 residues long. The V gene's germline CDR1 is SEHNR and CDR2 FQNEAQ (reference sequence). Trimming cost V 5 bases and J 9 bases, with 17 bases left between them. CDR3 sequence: CASSESGSGSPQHF. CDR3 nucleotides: TGTGCCAGCAGCGAATCGGGATCCGGGTCGCCCCAGCATTTT. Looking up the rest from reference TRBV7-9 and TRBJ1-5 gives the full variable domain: DTGVSQNPRHKITKRGQNVTFRCDPISEHNRLYWYRQTLGQGPEFLTYFQNEAQLEKSRLLSDRFSAERPKGSFSTLEIQRTEQGDSAMYLCASSESGSGSPQHFGDGTRLSIL.

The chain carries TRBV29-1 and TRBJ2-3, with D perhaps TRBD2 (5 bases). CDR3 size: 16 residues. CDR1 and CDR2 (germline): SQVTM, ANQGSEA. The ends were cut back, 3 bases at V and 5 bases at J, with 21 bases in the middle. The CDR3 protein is CSVDMVDRGLGDTQYF. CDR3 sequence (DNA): TGCAGCGTTGATATGGTGGACCGGGGATTGGGAGATACGCAGTATTTT.

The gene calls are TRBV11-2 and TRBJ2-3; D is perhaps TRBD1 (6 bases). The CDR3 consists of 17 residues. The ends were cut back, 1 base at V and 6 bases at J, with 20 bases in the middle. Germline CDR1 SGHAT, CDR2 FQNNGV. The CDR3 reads CASSLADGTPLTDTQYF. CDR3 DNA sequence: TGTGCCAGCAGCTTAGCCGATGGGACACCGCTTACGGATACGCAGTATTTT.

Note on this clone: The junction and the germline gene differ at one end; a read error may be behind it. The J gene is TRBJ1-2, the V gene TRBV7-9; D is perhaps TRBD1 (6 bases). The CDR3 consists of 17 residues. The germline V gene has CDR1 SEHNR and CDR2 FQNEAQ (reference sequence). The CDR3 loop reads CASSLGGGSPMATRAPF. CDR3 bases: TGTGCCAGCAGCTTAGGAGGGGGGAGTCCGATGGCTACACGAGCACCCTTC.

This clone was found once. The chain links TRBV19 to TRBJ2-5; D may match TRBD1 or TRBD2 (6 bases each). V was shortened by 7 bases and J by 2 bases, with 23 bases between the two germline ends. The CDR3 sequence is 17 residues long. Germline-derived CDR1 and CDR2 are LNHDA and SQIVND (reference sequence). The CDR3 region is CASTEGVRGANQETQYF. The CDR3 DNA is TGTGCCAGTACCGAGGGGGTCCGCGGGGCGAATCAAGAGACCCAGTACTTC.

CDR3 region: CAHQGPNLGSYEQYF. CDR3 DNA sequence: TGTGCCCACCAGGGGCCAAATCTCGGATCCTACGAGCAGTACTTC. The chain carries TRBV6-1 and TRBJ2-7; possibly TRBD1 for D (6 bases). The CDR3 totals 15 residues. CDR1 MNHNS and CDR2 SASEGT come from the germline V gene. V dropped 11 bases and J dropped 1 base, with 21 bases sitting between them.

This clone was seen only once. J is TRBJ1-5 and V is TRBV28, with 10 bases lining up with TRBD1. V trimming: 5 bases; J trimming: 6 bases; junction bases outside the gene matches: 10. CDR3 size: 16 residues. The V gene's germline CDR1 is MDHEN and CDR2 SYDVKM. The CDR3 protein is CASSGRDRGKGQPQHF. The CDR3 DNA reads TGTGCCAGCAGTGGCCGGGACAGGGGAAAGGGTCAGCCCCAGCATTTT.

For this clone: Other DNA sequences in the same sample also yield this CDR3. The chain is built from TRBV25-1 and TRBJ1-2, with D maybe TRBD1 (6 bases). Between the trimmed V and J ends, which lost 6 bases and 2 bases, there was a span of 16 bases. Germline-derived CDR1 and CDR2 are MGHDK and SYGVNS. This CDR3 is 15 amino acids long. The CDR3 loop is CASRLTGASNYGYTF. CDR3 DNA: TGTGCCAGCAGGCTCACGGGGGCTTCCAACTATGGCTACACCTTC.

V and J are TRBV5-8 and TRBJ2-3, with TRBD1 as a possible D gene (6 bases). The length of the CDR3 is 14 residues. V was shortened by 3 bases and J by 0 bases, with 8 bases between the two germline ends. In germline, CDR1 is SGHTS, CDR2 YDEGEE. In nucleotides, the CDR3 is TGTGCCAGCAGCTCAGGGGTCAGCACAGATACGCAGTATTTT. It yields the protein CASSSGVSTDTQYF.

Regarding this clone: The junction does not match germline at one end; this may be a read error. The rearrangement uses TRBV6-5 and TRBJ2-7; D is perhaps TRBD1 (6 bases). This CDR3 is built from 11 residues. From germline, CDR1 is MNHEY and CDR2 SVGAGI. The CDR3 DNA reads TGTGCCAGCAGTTCGGCCGGGACAATGAGTTTC. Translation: CASSSAGTMSF.

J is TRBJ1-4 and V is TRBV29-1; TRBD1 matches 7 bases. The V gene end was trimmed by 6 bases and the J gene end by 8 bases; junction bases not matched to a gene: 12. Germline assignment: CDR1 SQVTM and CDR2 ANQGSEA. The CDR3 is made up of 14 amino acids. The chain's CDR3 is CSVRGGAAEEKLFF. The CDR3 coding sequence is TGCAGCGTAAGAGGGGGCGCCGCAGAAGAAAAACTGTTTTTT.

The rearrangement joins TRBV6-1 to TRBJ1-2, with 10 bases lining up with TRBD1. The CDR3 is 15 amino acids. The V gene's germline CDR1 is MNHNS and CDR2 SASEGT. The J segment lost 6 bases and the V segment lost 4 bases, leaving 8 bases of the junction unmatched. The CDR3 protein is CASSARDRGHDGYTF. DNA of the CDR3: TGTGCCAGCAGTGCCCGGGACAGGGGCCACGATGGCTACACCTTC.

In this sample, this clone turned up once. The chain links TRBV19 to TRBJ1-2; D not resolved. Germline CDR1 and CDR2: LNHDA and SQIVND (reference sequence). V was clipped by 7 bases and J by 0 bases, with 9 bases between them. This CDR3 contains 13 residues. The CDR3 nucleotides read TGTGCCAGTACCCCCAGGTCTAACTATGGCTACACCTTC. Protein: CASTPRSNYGYTF.

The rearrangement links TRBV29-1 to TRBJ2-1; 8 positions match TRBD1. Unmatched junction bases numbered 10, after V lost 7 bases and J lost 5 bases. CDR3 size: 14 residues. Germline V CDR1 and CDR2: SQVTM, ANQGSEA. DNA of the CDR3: TGCAGCGGGATCAGGGGGCGGCTTGACAATGAGCAGTTCTTC. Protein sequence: CSGIRGRLDNEQFF.

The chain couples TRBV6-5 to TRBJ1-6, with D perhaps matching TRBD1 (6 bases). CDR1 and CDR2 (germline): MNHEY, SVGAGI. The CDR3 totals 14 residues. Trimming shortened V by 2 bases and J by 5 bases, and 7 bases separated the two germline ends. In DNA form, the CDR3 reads TGTGCCAGCAGTTACAGGGGGGATAATTCACCCCTCCACTTT. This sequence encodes CASSYRGDNSPLHF.